The rows below give T cell receptor beta chains drawn from one sample of a study of OX40 agonist ivuxolimab in advanced cancers. TCRdb's table, derived via immunoSEQ multiplex PCR, lists solely in-frame clones and lacks some. This repertoire shows about 30,000 clones, about four fifths found once; its top ten account for about 22%. The sequencing used CD4+ or CD8+ T cells sorted from blood, collected in a trial of the OX40 agonist ivuxolimab. These receptor sequences come from an adult with an advanced solid tumor such as melanoma, head and neck, liver or kidney cancer. Each CDR3 is given with its conserved first and last residue. D genes are given only for firm matches. Clone size is stated in some rows and not others, as once, few, many or a class when expanded.

V gene	J gene	D gene	clone size	CDR3 protein	CDR3 DNA
TRBV5-8	TRBJ1-1	-	-	CASSLRTASSTEAFF	TGTGCCAGCAGCTTGAGGACAGCAAGCTCGACTGAAGCTTTCTTT
TRBV9	TRBJ2-7	-	-	CASISTHTRMVGEQYF	TGTGCCAGCATCTCAACACACACTAGAATGGTGGGGGAGCAGTACTTC
TRBV28	TRBJ2-1	-	-	CASSLTDQTGRNEQFF	TGTGCCAGCAGCCTCACGGACCAGACAGGGAGGAATGAGCAGTTCTTC
TRBV28	TRBJ1-5	-	-	CASSLGARVNQPQHF	TGTGCCAGCAGTTTAGGGGCGAGGGTGAATCAGCCCCAGCATTTT
TRBV19	TRBJ2-3	-	-	CASSLDQLTDTQYF	TGTGCCAGTAGCCTTGACCAACTCACAGATACGCAGTATTTT
TRBV6-5	TRBJ2-1	TRBD1	-	CASSRQGAPFEQFF	TGTGCCAGCAGTCGACAGGGGGCGCCTTTTGAGCAGTTCTTC
TRBV19	TRBJ1-6	-	few	CASSTQGGGSPLHF	TGTGCCAGTAGTACACAGGGTGGTGGTTCACCCCTCCACTTT
TRBV6-5	TRBJ1-2	TRBD1	-	CASSYSTGLNYGYTF	TGTGCCAGCAGTTACTCGACAGGGCTTAACTATGGCTACACCTTC
TRBV28	TRBJ1-2	-	-	CASTRSSYGYTF	TGTGCCAGCACCAGGTCATCCTATGGCTACACCTTC
TRBV5-1	TRBJ2-3	-	few	CASSLERSADTQYF	TGCGCCAGCAGCTTGGAGCGTAGCGCAGATACGCAGTATTTT